What follows are 16 T cell receptor beta chains derived from one specimen sequenced in a study of shared clonotypes between healthy human individuals. Method: immunoSEQ multiplex PCR; TCRdb's copy keeps in-frame clones and lacks some. The data hold under 550,000 clones, with 95% to 97% observed a single time. Sequenced sample: naive CD4+ T cells sorted from blood. Subset here: CD45RA+ positively selected. The receptors were sampled from a young woman in good health.

This rearrangement joins TRBV19 to TRBJ2-7; 12 bases agree with TRBD2. This CDR3 is 16 amino acids long. Germline V gene lookup returns CDR1 LNHDA and CDR2 SQIVND (reference sequence). The J segment lost 5 bases and the V segment lost 6 bases, leaving 11 bases of the junction unmatched. The CDR3 loop is CASSPWRLAGVHEQYF. CDR3 nucleotide sequence: TGTGCCAGTAGCCCCTGGCGACTAGCGGGAGTCCACGAGCAGTACTTC.

The rearrangement joins TRBV28 to TRBJ2-7, with 9 nucleotides matching TRBD1. Per germline, CDR1 MDHEN and CDR2 SYDVKM. The V segment lost 6 bases and the J segment 1 base; nucleotides outside the gene matches: 7. The CDR3 is 15 amino acids. The CDR3 sequence is CASRPQGARSYEQYF. The CDR3 coding sequence is TGTGCCAGCAGGCCACAGGGGGCGAGATCCTACGAGCAGTACTTC.

V usage is TRBV14 and J usage is TRBJ2-1; D unresolved. The CDR3 runs 16 residues. V was trimmed by 0 bases and J by 4 bases, leaving 13 bases between them. CDR1 is SGHDN, CDR2 FVKESK, per germline. The CDR3 loop is CASSQEWLLNYNEQFF. The CDR3, as DNA: TGTGCCAGCAGCCAAGAGTGGCTCCTAAATTACAATGAGCAGTTCTTC.

Notes on this clone: This CDR3 is also generated by other DNA sequences in the sample. V gene TRBV5-1 combines with J gene TRBJ2-7; D remains unclear. Per germline, CDR1 SGHRS and CDR2 YFSETQ. V was clipped by 5 bases and J by 2 bases, with 8 bases between them. The CDR3 consists of 12 residues. CDR3 loop: CASSPTTYEQYF. CDR3 bases: TGCGCCAGCAGTCCTACAACCTACGAGCAGTACTTC.

The chain is built from TRBV7-9 and TRBJ1-1, with D possibly matching TRBD1 (5 bases). CDR3 size: 15 residues. The germline CDR1 and CDR2 sequences are SEHNR and FQNEAQ (reference sequence). Trimming took 1 base from V and 4 from J, leaving 13 bases between them. CDR3 nucleotide sequence: TGTGCCAGCAGCTTAGAGTTAGGGGTGGTCACTGAAGCTTTCTTT. It specifies CASSLELGVVTEAFF.

V gene TRBV5-4 combines with J gene TRBJ2-5; 9 bases match TRBD1. TRBJ2-7 matches the DNA end more closely, so the J call is doubtful. CDR1 and CDR2 (germline): SGHNT, YYREEE (reference sequence). The CDR3 has 15 residues. The CDR3 coding sequence is TGTGCCAGCAGCTTGGGGGACAGGGATTTCTACGAGCAGTACTTC. Amino acid sequence: CASSLGDRDFYEQYF.

The V and J genes are TRBV15 and TRBJ1-2; TRBD1 might be the D (5 bases). CDR3 length: 17 residues. V was clipped by 1 base and J by 0 bases, with 15 bases between them. Germline CDR1 LNHNV, CDR2 YYDKDF (reference sequence). CDR3 nucleotides: TGTGCCACCAGCAGAGTAAGGGGTGGGCAAACTAACTATGGCTACACCTTC. Translation: CATSRVRGGQTNYGYTF.

The chain employs TRBV4-1 and TRBJ2-7; a weak D match, TRBD1 (5 bases). Germline lookup yields CDR1 MGHRA and CDR2 YSYEKL. Trimming took off 4 bases at V and 3 bases at J, with 13 bases between the two ends. The length of the CDR3 is 14 residues. CDR3 bases: TGCGCCAGCAGCCCCGGGCCCAGGGACTACGAGCAGTACTTC. This gives the protein CASSPGPRDYEQYF.

The chain has TRBV14 and TRBJ2-6; 8 nucleotides line up with TRBD1. V lost 6 bases to trimming and J lost 0 bases; unmatched junction nucleotides: 7. In germline, CDR1 is SGHDN, CDR2 FVKESK. The CDR3 covers 17 residues. The CDR3 sequence is CASSSRGRVSGANVLTF. The DNA of the CDR3 is TGTGCCAGCAGTTCCAGGGGGCGCGTCTCTGGGGCCAACGTCCTGACTTTC.

This clone appeared a single time. The V and J genes are TRBV11-1 and TRBJ2-3; 14 bases match TRBD2. In germline, CDR1 is SGHAT, CDR2 FQDESV (reference sequence). V gave up 6 bases and J gave up 4 bases; unmatched junction bases: 9. The CDR3 is made up of 17 amino acids. The CDR3 reads CASSRPGLAGVPDTQYF. CDR3 sequence (DNA): TGTGCCAGCAGTCGACCGGGACTAGCGGGAGTCCCAGATACGCAGTATTTT.

This clone was seen only once. CDR3 DNA: TGCGCCAGCAGCTTGTCAGGGGTGCAGACCATCTACGAGCAGTACTTC. Amino acids: CASSLSGVQTIYEQYF. V gene TRBV5-1 combines with J gene TRBJ2-7, with D possibly TRBD1 on 6 matching bases. The CDR3 has 16 residues. V dropped 1 base and J dropped 3 bases, with 17 bases sitting between them. Germline values: CDR1 SGHRS, CDR2 YFSETQ.

The chain has TRBV6-6 and TRBJ2-5, with 10 nucleotides matching TRBD2. The J call is uncertain, as TRBJ2-7 better fits the DNA end. CDR3 length equals 15 residues. Germline V lookup: CDR1 MNHNY, CDR2 SVGAGI (reference sequence). The CDR3 sequence is CASSLLSGRAYEQYF. The CDR3 region has the DNA TGTGCCAGCTCCCTATTGAGCGGGAGGGCCTACGAGCAGTACTTC.

The genes are TRBV2 and TRBJ1-1, with TRBD1 identical over 8 bases. The CDR3 covers 14 residues. Germline V lookup: CDR1 SNHLY, CDR2 FYNNEI. V was pared by 6 bases and J by 1 base, with 4 bases of the junction left unmatched. For the CDR3, the DNA is TGTGCCAGCAGCGTAGGACAGGGGAACACTGAAGCTTTCTTT. It yields the protein CASSVGQGNTEAFF.

The chain recombines TRBV9 with TRBJ2-7; TRBD2 is a possible D gene (6 bases). V shed 2 bases and J shed 5 bases, with 11 bases lying between them. CDR3 length: 13 amino acids. In germline, CDR1 is SGDLS, CDR2 YYNGEE. CDR3: CASSVGGEDEQYF. For the CDR3, the DNA is TGTGCCAGCAGCGTCGGAGGGGAGGACGAGCAGTACTTC.

The V gene is TRBV9, the J gene TRBJ1-2; perhaps TRBD1 as D (5 bases). CDR3 length equals 13 residues. Trimming left V 0 bases short and J 4 bases short, with 7 bases between. Germline CDR1 is SGDLS and CDR2 is YYNGEE. As DNA, the CDR3 is TGTGCCAGCAGCGTAGGACAGCTCTATGGCTACACCTTC. Its protein product is CASSVGQLYGYTF.

A note on this clone: Different DNA sequences within this sample yield the same CDR3. V usage is TRBV18 and J usage is TRBJ2-5; tentative D call: TRBD1 (7 bases). Trimming removed 3 bases from V and 4 bases from J, with 9 bases in between. The CDR3 extends over 13 amino acids. Germline CDR1 KGHSH, CDR2 LQKENI. The CDR3 coding sequence is TGTGCCAGCTCACCGCAGGGGGGAGAGACCCAGTACTTC. Translated: CASSPQGGETQYF.